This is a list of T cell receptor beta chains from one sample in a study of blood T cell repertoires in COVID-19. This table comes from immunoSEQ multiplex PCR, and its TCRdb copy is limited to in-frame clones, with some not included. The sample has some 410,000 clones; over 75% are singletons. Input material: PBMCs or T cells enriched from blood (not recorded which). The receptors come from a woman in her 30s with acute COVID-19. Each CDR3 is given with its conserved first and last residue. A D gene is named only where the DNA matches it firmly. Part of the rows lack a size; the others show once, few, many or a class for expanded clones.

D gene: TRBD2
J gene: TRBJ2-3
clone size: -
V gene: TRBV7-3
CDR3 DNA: TGTGCCAGTAGCTTCTCATTAGCGGGGGGCACAGATACGCAGTATTTT
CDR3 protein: CASSFSLAGGTDTQYF

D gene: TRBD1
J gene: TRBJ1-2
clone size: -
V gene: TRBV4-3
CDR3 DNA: TGCGCCAGCAGCCAAACGATGACAGGGGGCTACTATGGCTACACCTTC
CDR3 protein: CASSQTMTGGYYGYTF

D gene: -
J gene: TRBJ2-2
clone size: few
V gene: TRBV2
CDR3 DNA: TGTGCCAGCAGTGAACCTTCTGGGCCCGGGGAGCTGTTTTTT
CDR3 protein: CASSEPSGPGELFF

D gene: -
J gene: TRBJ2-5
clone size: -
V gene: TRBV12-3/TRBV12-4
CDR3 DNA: TGTGCCAGCAAGCAGCGAGCTAAAGAGACCCAGTACTTC
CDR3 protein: CASKQRAKETQYF

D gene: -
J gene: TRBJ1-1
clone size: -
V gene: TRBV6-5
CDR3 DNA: TGTGCCAGCAGTTCCCTAGGAGGAAGCACTGAAGCTTTCTTT
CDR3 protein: CASSSLGGSTEAFF

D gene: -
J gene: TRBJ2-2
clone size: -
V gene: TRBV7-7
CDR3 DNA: TGTGCCAGCAGCAGTAGACAGGCCCCAAGCGGGGAGCTGTTTTTT
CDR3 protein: CASSSRQAPSGELFF

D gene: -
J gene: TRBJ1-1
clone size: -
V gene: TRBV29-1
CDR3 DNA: TGCAGCGTTGGGACATTGAACACTGAAGCTTTCTTT
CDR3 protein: CSVGTLNTEAFF

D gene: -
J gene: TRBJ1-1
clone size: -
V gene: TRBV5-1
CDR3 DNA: TGCGCCAGCAGCTTGAAGGGGGATTGGACTGAAGCTTTCTTT
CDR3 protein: CASSLKGDWTEAFF

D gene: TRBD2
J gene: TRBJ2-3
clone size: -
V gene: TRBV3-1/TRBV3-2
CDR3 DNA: TGTGCCAGCAGCCAAGTAGCGGGAGCGGGGGATACGCAGTATTTT
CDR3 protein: CASSQVAGAGDTQYF

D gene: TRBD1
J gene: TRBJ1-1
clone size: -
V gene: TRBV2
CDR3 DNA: TGTGCCAGCAGTATTGAGGGGGCGAACACTGAAGCTTTCTTT
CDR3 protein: CASSIEGANTEAFF

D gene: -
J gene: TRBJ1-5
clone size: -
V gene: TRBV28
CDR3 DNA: TGTGCCAGCAGCTCAGGGAGCAATCAGCCCCAGCATTTT
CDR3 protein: CASSSGSNQPQHF

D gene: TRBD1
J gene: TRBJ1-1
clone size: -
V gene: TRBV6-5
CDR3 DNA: TGTGCCAGCAGGGTGGACAGGGCCCGGAGTGAAGCTTTCTTT
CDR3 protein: CASRVDRARSEAFF

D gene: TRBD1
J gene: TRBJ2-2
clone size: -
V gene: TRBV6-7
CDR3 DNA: TGTGCCAGCAGTTACCCCAGACAGGGAGACACCGGGGAGCTGTTTTTT
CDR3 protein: CASSYPRQGDTGELFF

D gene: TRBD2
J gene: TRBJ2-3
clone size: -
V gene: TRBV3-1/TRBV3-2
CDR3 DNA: TGTGCCAGCAGCTCGAAGAGGAGCGGGGGGGCATTGGCAGATACGCAGTATTTT
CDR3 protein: CASSSKRSGGALADTQYF

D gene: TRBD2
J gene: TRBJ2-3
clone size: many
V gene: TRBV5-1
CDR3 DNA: TGCGCCAGCAACTATTTGGGCCTAGCGGGGAGCACAGATACGCAGTATTTT
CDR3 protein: CASNYLGLAGSTDTQYF

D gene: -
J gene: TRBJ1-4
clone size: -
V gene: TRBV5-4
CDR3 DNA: TGTGCCAGCGGGAAACCGGGGGAGGAAAAACTGTTTTTT
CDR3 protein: CASGKPGEEKLFF

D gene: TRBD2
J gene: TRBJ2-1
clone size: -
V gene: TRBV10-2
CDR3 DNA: TGCGCCAGCGGGACTAGCGGATACAATGAGCAGTTCTTC
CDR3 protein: CASGTSGYNEQFF

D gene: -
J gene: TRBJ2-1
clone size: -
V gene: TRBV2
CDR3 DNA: TGTGCCACCTCCGGGCTAGGGGACTACAATGAGCAGTTCTTC
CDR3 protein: CATSGLGDYNEQFF

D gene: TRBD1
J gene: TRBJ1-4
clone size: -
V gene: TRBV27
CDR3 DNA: TGTGCCATCATGACAGGGGGAAATGAAAAACTGTTTTTT
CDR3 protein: CAIMTGGNEKLFF

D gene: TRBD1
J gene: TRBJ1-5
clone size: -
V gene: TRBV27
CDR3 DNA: TGTGCCAGCAGCTTTACAGGGGGTAATCAGCCCCAGCATTTT
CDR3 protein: CASSFTGGNQPQHF

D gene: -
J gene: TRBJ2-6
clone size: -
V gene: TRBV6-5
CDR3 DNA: TGTGCCAGCAGTTACACTTCGGGTTCTGGGGCCAACGTCCTGACTTTC
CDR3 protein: CASSYTSGSGANVLTF

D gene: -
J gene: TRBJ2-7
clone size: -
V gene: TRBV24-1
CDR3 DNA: TGTGCCACCATCTTACAGGGAGCGCGCTCCTACGAGCAGTACTTC
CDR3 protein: CATILQGARSYEQYF

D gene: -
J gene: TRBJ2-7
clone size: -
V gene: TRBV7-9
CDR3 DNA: TGTGCCAGCAGCTATGGAGTCGAGCAGTACTTC
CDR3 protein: CASSYGVEQYF

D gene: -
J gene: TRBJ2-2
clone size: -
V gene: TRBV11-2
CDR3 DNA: TGTGCCAGCAGCCCGTCCCACAGGGCCGGAAACACCGGGGAGCTGTTTTTT
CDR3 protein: CASSPSHRAGNTGELFF

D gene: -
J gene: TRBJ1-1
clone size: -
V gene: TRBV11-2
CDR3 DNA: TGTGCCAGCAGCTTAGATGGGGGCTTAAACACTGAAGCTTTCTTT
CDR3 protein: CASSLDGGLNTEAFF

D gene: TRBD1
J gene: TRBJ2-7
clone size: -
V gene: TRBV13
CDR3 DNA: TGTGCCAGCAGCTCGGGACAGACCTACGAGCAGTACTTC
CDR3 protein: CASSSGQTYEQYF

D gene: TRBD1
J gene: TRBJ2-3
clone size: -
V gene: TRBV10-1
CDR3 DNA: TGCGCCAGCAGTGAGGGGGACAGGGGCACAGATACGCAGTATTTT
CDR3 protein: CASSEGDRGTDTQYF

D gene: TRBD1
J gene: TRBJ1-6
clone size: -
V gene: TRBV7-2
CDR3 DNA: TGTGCCAGCAGCTTTCCTAAACGCCCGGGACAGTATAATTCACCCCTCCACTTT
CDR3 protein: CASSFPKRPGQYNSPLHF

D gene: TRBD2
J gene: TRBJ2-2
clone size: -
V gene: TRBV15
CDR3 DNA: TGTGCCACCAGCAGAGATACGGGGGGGCGGACCGGGGAGCTGTTTTTT
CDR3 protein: CATSRDTGGRTGELFF

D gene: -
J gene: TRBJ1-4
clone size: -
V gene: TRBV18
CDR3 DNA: TGTGCCAGCTCACCAGGCCAGAATGAAAAACTGTTTTTT
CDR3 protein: CASSPGQNEKLFF

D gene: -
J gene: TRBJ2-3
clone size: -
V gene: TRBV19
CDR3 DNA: TGTGCCAGTAGTTCCTCGGGGAGCACAGATACGCAGTATTTT
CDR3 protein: CASSSSGSTDTQYF

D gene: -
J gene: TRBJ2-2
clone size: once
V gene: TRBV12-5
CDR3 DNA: TGTGCTAGTGGCAACTCGTTGACGAACACCGGGGAGCTGTTTTTT
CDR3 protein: CASGNSLTNTGELFF

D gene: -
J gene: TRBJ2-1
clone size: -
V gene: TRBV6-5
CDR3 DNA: TGTGCCAGTACCCCAGGCGGGTACAATGAGCAGTTCTTC
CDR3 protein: CASTPGGYNEQFF

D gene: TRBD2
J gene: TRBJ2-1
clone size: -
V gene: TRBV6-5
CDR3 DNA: TGTGCCAGCGATGGACTAGCGGGGCGAAATGAGCAGTTCTTC
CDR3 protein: CASDGLAGRNEQFF

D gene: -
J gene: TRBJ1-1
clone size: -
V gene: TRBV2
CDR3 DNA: TGTGCCAGCAGTCGACAGACTGCGAACACTGAAGCTTTCTTT
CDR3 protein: CASSRQTANTEAFF

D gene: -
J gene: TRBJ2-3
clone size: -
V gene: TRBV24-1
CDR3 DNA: TGTGCCACCAGTGATTTCCGAGAGACGCAGTATTTT
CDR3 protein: CATSDFRETQYF

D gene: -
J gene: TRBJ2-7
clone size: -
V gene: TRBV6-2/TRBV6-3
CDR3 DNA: TGTGCCAGCAGTTATGGGGGCGCGTTCTACGAGCAGTACTTC
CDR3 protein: CASSYGGAFYEQYF

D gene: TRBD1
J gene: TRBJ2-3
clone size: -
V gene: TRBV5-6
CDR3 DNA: TGTGCCAGCAGCTTTGGGACAGCCACAGATACGCAGTATTTT
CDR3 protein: CASSFGTATDTQYF

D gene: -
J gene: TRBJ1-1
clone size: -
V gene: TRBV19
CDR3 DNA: TGTGCCAGTAGTATTAGCCACCTGAACACTGAAGCTTTCTTT
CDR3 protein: CASSISHLNTEAFF

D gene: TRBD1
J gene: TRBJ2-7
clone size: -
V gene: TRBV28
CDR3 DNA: TGTGCCAGCAGTTTCCCCCCGGGACAGTGGAGTGGATACTCCTACGAGCAGTACTTC
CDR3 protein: CASSFPPGQWSGYSYEQYF

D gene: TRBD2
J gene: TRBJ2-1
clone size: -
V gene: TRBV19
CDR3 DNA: TGTGCCAGTACCCCCGGCAGGCTAGCGGGGGGTCCTCACTCCTACAATGAGCAGTTCTTC
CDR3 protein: CASTPGRLAGGPHSYNEQFF

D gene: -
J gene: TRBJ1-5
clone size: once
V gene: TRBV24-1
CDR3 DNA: TGTGCCACCAGTGGCGGGCCCGCCGAGGCTTCAAGCAATCAGCCCCAGCATTTT
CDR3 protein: CATSGGPAEASSNQPQHF

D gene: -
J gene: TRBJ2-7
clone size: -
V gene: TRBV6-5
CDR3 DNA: TGTGCCAGCAGGGGGGGAACGGCCAAACCGGACGAGCAGTACTTC
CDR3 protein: CASRGGTAKPDEQYF

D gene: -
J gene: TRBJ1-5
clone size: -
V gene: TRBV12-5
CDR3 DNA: TGTGCTAGTGGTCGTCAGGGTTTTCAGCCCCAGCATTTT
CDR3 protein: CASGRQGFQPQHF

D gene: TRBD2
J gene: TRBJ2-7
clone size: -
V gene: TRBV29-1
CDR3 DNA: TGCAGCGTTGAAGAGTCACTAGCGGGGGACTACTACGAGCAGTACTTC
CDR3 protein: CSVEESLAGDYYEQYF

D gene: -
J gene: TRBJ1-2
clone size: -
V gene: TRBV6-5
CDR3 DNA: TGTGCCAGCAGGGGGGCGGGCTATGGCTACACCTTC
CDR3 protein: CASRGAGYGYTF

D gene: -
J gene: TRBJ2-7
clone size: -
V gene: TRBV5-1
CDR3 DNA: TGCGCCAGCAGCTTGGTGGAAGGGAGCTCCTACGAGCAGTACTTC
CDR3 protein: CASSLVEGSSYEQYF

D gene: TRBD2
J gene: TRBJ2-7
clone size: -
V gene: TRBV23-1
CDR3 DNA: TGCGCCAGCCCACCTCTAGCGGGGTTTGAAGAGCAGTACTTC
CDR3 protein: CASPPLAGFEEQYF

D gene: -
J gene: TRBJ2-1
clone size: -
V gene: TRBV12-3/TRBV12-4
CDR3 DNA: TGTGCCAGTTCGGGACAGCGGGATGAGCAGTTCTTC
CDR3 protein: CASSGQRDEQFF

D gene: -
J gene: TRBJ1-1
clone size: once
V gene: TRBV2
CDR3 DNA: TGTGCCAGCAGGAGTCGGACAACGAACACTGAAGCTTTCTTT
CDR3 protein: CASRSRTTNTEAFF

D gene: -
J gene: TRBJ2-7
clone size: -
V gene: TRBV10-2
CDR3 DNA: TGCGCCAGCAGGCGACAAAGTCGCGAGCAGTACTTC
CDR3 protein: CASRRQSREQYF

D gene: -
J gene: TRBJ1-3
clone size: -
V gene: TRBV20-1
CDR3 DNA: TGCAGTGCTAGTCTTGGGAGCTCTGGAAACACCATATATTTT
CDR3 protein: CSASLGSSGNTIYF

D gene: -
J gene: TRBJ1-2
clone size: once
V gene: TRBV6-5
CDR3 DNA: TGTGCCAGTTCGACAGGATTAAACTATGGCTACACCTTC
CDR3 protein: CASSTGLNYGYTF

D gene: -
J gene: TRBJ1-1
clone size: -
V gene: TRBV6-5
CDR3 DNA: TGTGCCAGCAAGGGAGGGATAGATGCGGACACTGAAGCTTTCTTT
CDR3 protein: CASKGGIDADTEAFF

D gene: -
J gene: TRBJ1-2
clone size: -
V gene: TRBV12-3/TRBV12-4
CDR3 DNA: TGTGCCAGCAGTTTAGGGCAGACTTATGGCTACACCTTC
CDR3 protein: CASSLGQTYGYTF

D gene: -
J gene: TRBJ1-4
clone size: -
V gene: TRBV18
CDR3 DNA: TGTGCCAGCTCACCAACCACTTTCGGGTCGGCGGCTGAAAAACTGTTTTTT
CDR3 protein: CASSPTTFGSAAEKLFF

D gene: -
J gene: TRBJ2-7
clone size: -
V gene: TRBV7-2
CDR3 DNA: TGTGCCAGCAGCTTAATGGGGCAAATAGACGAGCAGTACTTC
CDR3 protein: CASSLMGQIDEQYF

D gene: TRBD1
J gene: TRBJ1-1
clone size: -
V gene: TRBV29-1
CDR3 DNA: TGCAGCGCCGGGGGACAGAGCGGTGGGGGCACTGAAGCTTTCTTT
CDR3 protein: CSAGGQSGGGTEAFF

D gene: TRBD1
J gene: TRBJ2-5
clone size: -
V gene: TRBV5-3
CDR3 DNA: TGTGCCAGAAGCTCAGTGGACAGGGTGGGAGAGACCCAGTACTTC
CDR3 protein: CARSSVDRVGETQYF